This T cell receptor (beta chain) was sequenced for a study of circulating and synovial CD4+ cells in juvenile arthritis. Overall study results and limits: Bulk blood CD4 samples held at least an order of magnitude more or fewer genomes than CPL.

With regard to this clone: Antigen: not known.

The ends lost 6 bases at V and 2 bases at J; junction bases unmatched: 10. Germline loops: CDR1 MNHNY, CDR2 SVGAGI (reference sequence). The CDR3 contains 15 residues. Generated by immunoSEQ multiplex PCR, the TCRdb table keeps only in-frame clones and is missing some. The sample records about 32,000 clones, roughly 96% being singletons. The chain recombines TRBV6-6 with TRBJ2-7, with TRBD1 matching 7 bases. This receptor was obtained from a human donor with juvenile idiopathic arthritis. Sequenced material: CD4+ T cells from blood. The CDR3 sequence is CASRPQQGYTYEQYF. The CDR3 coding sequence is TGTGCCAGCAGGCCTCAACAGGGGTACACCTACGAGCAGTACTTC.